What follows are 20 T cell receptor beta chains derived from one specimen sequenced in a study of T cell repertoires and HLA-DP antigens (dated by TCRdb to the late 2010s). These receptors are not linked to any known antigen. Libraries were prepared through the immunoSEQ multiplex PCR assay. In its TCRdb copy, this immuneACCESS table keeps in-frame sequences only and misses some clones. Where compared with another copy, unresolved V genes explain less than half of these, and the others have no known cause. A total of approximately 89,000 clones appear in this sample, approximately 89% of them only once. The ten largest clonotypes hold 1.5% to 2% of the sample. What was sequenced was CD4+ T cells from PBMCs. These receptor sequences come from a man aged 45 to 65 in good health and CMV-seronegative.

This clone was counted between two and nine times. This chain joins TRBV5-1 and TRBJ2-1; 10 positions match TRBD1. Germline loops: CDR1 SGHRS, CDR2 YFSETQ. The junction had 11 bases not matched to a gene; V was cut back by 4 bases and J by 7 bases. The CDR3 runs to 16 residues. The CDR3, as DNA: TGCGCCAGCAGCCCGGGACAGGGGAGCGTTATAAATGAGCAGTTCTTC. Its protein is CASSPGQGSVINEQFF.

The V call is TRBV7-9, the J call TRBJ2-5, with 8 bases fitting TRBD2. The J call is in doubt because the DNA end fits TRBJ2-7 better. The CDR3 covers 16 residues. Germline V gene lookup returns CDR1 SEHNR and CDR2 FQNEAQ (reference sequence). CDR3 residues: CASSLDKRGFSYEQYF. The CDR3 DNA follows: TGTGCCAGCAGCTTAGACAAGCGGGGGTTTTCCTACGAGCAGTACTTC.

V usage is TRBV6-4 and J usage is TRBJ2-1, with D perhaps TRBD1 or TRBD2 (5 bases each). The length of the CDR3 is 13 residues. Germline V gene sequence: CDR1 MRHNA, CDR2 SNTAGT. The V end lost 1 base, the J end lost 10 bases, and 11 bases lay between the germline ends. CDR3 sequence reads: CASSDFGAGEQFF. The CDR3 nucleotides are TGTGCCAGCAGTGACTTCGGGGCAGGGGAGCAGTTCTTC.

The chain employs TRBV7-2 and TRBJ2-7; 7 bases agree with TRBD2. Germline V gives CDR1 SGHTA, CDR2 FQGNSA. After removal of 5 bases from V and 5 bases from J, the junction contained 12 bases not matched to a gene. The CDR3 loop spans 15 amino acids. CDR3 in amino acids: CASSPIGSGSDEQYF. CDR3 DNA sequence: TGTGCCAGCAGCCCTATCGGTAGCGGGTCTGACGAGCAGTACTTC. Drawing the rest from reference TRBV7-2 and TRBJ2-7, the complete variable domain is GAGVSQSPSNKVTEKGKDVELRCDPISGHTALYWYRQSLGQGLEFLIYFQGNSAPDKSGLPSDRFSAERTGGSVSTLTIQRTQQEDSAVYLCASSPIGSGSDEQYFGPGTRLTVT.

This clone came up a few times. The gene calls are TRBV30 and TRBJ2-5; 7 bases are a match to TRBD2. Germline V gives CDR1 GTSNPN, CDR2 SVGIG (reference sequence). This CDR3 contains 13 residues. For the CDR3, the DNA is TGTGCTTTTGGGGGGGGTGGCCAAGAGACCCAGTACTTC. Translation gives CAFGGGGQETQYF.

The count of this clone is one. The V call is TRBV4-1, the J call TRBJ1-5; no reliable D call. Germline V gene sequence: CDR1 MGHRA, CDR2 YSYEKL. The CDR3 totals 15 residues. With 0 bases removed from V and 3 bases from J, the gap between germline ends came to 9 bases. The CDR3, as DNA: TGCGCCAGCAGCCAAGATGGGCAACTCAATCAGCCCCAGCATTTT. Translation gives CASSQDGQLNQPQHF.

V is TRBV6-5 and J is TRBJ1-2; a weak D match, TRBD1 (6 bases). The CDR3 has 14 amino acids. Germline loops: CDR1 MNHEY, CDR2 SVGAGI. V lost 6 bases and J 8 bases, leaving 19 bases between the germline ends. CDR3 in DNA: TGTGCCAGCAGCCTGGACAGTACTTCGAGGGGCTACACCTTC. Translation gives CASSLDSTSRGYTF.

In regard to this clone: A read error may produce the germline difference seen at one junction end. The V call is TRBV10-1, the J call TRBJ2-5; the D is unclear. Germline lookup yields CDR1 WNHNN and CDR2 SYGVQD (reference sequence). The CDR3 runs 12 residues. CDR3 bases: TGCGCCGGACCGTTCCTCCAAAAGACCCAGTACTTC. This translates into CAGPFLQKTQYF.

Concerning this clone: This specimen includes other DNA sequences encoding the same CDR3. The CDR3 protein is CASSQGLAGYNEQFF. In nucleotides, the CDR3 is TGTGCCAGCAGCCAAGGTTTAGCGGGATACAATGAGCAGTTCTTC. The rearrangement uses TRBV14 and TRBJ2-1, with TRBD2 matching over 8 bases. The germline CDR1 and CDR2 sequences are SGHDN and FVKESK. Trimming removed 1 base from V and 4 bases from J; junction bases left unmatched: 3. The CDR3 is made up of 15 amino acids.

The chain combines TRBV4-3 with TRBJ1-2; 7 positions agree with TRBD1. The CDR3 covers 17 residues. J lost 8 bases, V lost 4 bases, and 19 bases had no gene match. Germline V gene data show CDR1 as LGHNA and CDR2 as YSLEER. CDR3 protein: CASSPHLTSTGAGGYTF. The CDR3 coding sequence is TGCGCCAGCAGCCCGCACCTCACCTCTACAGGGGCGGGGGGCTACACCTTC.

This chain joins TRBV5-5 and TRBJ1-6; a possible D gene is TRBD1 (5 bases). The CDR3 spans 15 residues. V dropped 0 bases and J dropped 10 bases, with 14 bases sitting between them. Germline values: CDR1 SGHKS, CDR2 YYEKEE (reference sequence). CDR3 in amino acids: CASSLDWSGRSPLHF. The CDR3 DNA reads as TGTGCCAGCAGCTTGGATTGGTCAGGGAGATCACCCCTCCACTTT.

Comments on this clone: One end of the junction is discordant with germline, which a read error may explain. V usage is TRBV16 and J usage is TRBJ2-1; D gene uncertain. Germline CDR1 reads KGHSY; CDR2 reads FQNENV. The CDR3 has 13 residues. The CDR3 DNA reads as TGTGCCAGCAGCTACACGTCGTACAGTGAGCAGTTCTTC. It is translated as CASSYTSYSEQFF.

CDR3 protein: CASSLDGTTNYGYTF. DNA of the CDR3: TGCGCCAGCAGCTTGGATGGGACAACTAACTATGGCTACACCTTC. V usage is TRBV5-1 and J usage is TRBJ1-2; D might be TRBD1 (6 bases). Looked up from germline, CDR1 is SGHRS and CDR2 is YFSETQ. The CDR3 is 15 amino acids. Trimming cost V 0 bases and J 0 bases, with 9 bases left between them.

J is TRBJ1-2 and V is TRBV6-5; TRBD1 is a possible D gene (6 bases). The CDR3 length is 13 residues. V lost 6 bases to trimming and J lost 4 bases, with 12 bases between them. Germline values: CDR1 MNHEY, CDR2 SVGAGI. CDR3 in amino acids: CASSGGLGYGYTF. DNA of the CDR3: TGTGCCAGCAGCGGGGGGCTTGGCTATGGCTACACCTTC.

The CDR3 bases are TGCGCCAGCAGCTTGGTGGAGGGAGAGCCCCAGCATTTT. Translation gives CASSLVEGEPQHF. V is TRBV5-1 and J is TRBJ1-5; no firm D call. The CDR3 has 13 residues. Germline V gene data show CDR1 as SGHRS and CDR2 as YFSETQ. V lost 0 bases, J lost 8 bases, and 9 bases lay in between.

In this sample, this clone turned up a few times. The V and J genes are TRBV5-1 and TRBJ1-1, with a weak D call TRBD1 (6 bases). Between the trimmed V and J ends, which lost 4 bases and 2 bases, there was a span of 15 bases. There are 15 residues in the CDR3. Per the germline V gene, CDR1 is SGHRS and CDR2 is YFSETQ. CDR3 region: CASSKLEGGNTEAFF. CDR3 DNA: TGCGCCAGCAGCAAATTGGAGGGGGGTAACACTGAAGCTTTCTTT.

The sample holds one count of this clone. In nucleotides, the CDR3 is TGTGCCAGCAGCGCCACACTGGGACTCCGAGAGACCCAGTACTTC. As protein: CASSATLGLRETQYF. The V call is TRBV9, the J call TRBJ2-5, with D possibly being TRBD2 (6 bases). V was shortened by 3 bases and J by 4 bases, with 16 bases between the two germline ends. Germline loops: CDR1 SGDLS, CDR2 YYNGEE. This CDR3 region has 15 residues.

This rearrangement joins TRBV14 to TRBJ2-7; D might be TRBD1 (6 bases). This CDR3 has 13 residues. V lost 5 bases and J 6 bases, leaving 14 bases between the germline ends. CDR1 is SGHDN and CDR2 is FVKESK in the germline V gene. CDR3: CASSAYRVSEQYF. The CDR3 DNA sequence: TGTGCCAGCAGCGCATACAGGGTCTCCGAGCAGTACTTC.

V usage is TRBV7-2 and J usage is TRBJ2-2; perhaps TRBD2 as D (5 bases). V was shortened by 11 bases and J by 2 bases, with 12 bases between the two germline ends. The CDR3 has 13 residues. Per the germline V gene, CDR1 is SGHTA and CDR2 is FQGNSA. The CDR3 protein is CADGVLNTGELFF. The CDR3 DNA follows: TGTGCCGACGGGGTCCTCAACACCGGGGAGCTGTTTTTT.

The rearrangement uses TRBV11-2 and TRBJ2-2; the D is unclear. The CDR3 has 11 residues. The germline gives CDR1 SGHAT, CDR2 FQNNGV. With 4 bases removed from V and 5 bases from J, the gap between germline ends came to 2 bases. CDR3 sequence (DNA): TGTGCCAGCAGCTCAACCGGGGAGCTGTTTTTT. It codes for CASSSTGELFF.